A single sample gave rise to the 27 T cell receptor beta chains below, sequenced in a study of cytomegalovirus exposure and HLA in healthy donors. Primers: 60 Vbeta forward and 13 Jbeta reverse. TCRdb's table, derived via immunoSEQ multiplex PCR, lists solely in-frame clones and lacks some. In all, the sample yields approximately 79,000 clones. Material: PBMCs. The receptors were gathered from a man in his forties or fifties in good health and CMV-seronegative.

This chain links TRBV4-1 with TRBJ1-3; D remains unclear. Germline values: CDR1 MGHRA, CDR2 YSYEKL. Trimming pared 3 bases from V and 0 bases from J, leaving 9 bases between. The CDR3 totals 15 residues. CDR3 residues: CASSHQTGSGNTIYF. CDR3 DNA sequence: TGCGCCAGCAGCCACCAAACCGGCTCTGGAAACACCATATATTTT.

The chain recombines TRBV5-6 with TRBJ2-1; 10 positions agree with TRBD2. The trim removed 1 base at V and 4 bases at J, leaving 8 bases unmatched. The germline V gene has CDR1 SGHDT and CDR2 YYEEEE. This CDR3 region has 17 residues. CDR3 protein: CASSLWATSGQYNEQFF. For the CDR3, the DNA is TGTGCCAGCAGCTTGTGGGCGACTAGCGGGCAATACAATGAGCAGTTCTTC.

V is TRBV4-1 and J is TRBJ2-3, with 11 bases aligning to TRBD2. Germline CDR1 reads MGHRA; CDR2 reads YSYEKL. CDR3 length: 17 residues. V shed 4 bases and J 2 bases; nucleotides not matched to a gene: 8. This CDR3 is CASSLFRTSGYTDTQYF. The CDR3 region has the DNA TGCGCCAGCAGCCTCTTTAGGACTAGCGGGTACACAGATACGCAGTATTTT.

The gene calls are TRBV5-6 and TRBJ2-5, with 10 nucleotides matching TRBD2. Per germline, CDR1 SGHDT and CDR2 YYEEEE. Trimming took 0 bases from V and 5 from J; bases not matched to a gene: 7. The CDR3 is made up of 16 amino acids. CDR3 DNA sequence: TGTGCCAGCAGCTTGGCCGCTAGCGGGAGCGGCGAGACCCAGTACTTC. It translates to CASSLAASGSGETQYF.

The chain has TRBV6-6 and TRBJ2-7; TRBD1 matches 7 bases. Trimming at V came to 7 bases and at J to 0 bases, leaving 9 bases not matched to a gene. Germline V gives CDR1 MNHNY, CDR2 SVGAGI (reference sequence). The CDR3 sequence is 15 residues long. The CDR3 region is CASNVGQASSYEQYF. The DNA of the CDR3 is TGTGCCAGCAATGTCGGACAGGCAAGCTCCTACGAGCAGTACTTC.

This clone ranks as medium-sized in terms of frequency. The chain is built from TRBV28 and TRBJ1-2, with a possible D match to TRBD1 (5 bases). This CDR3 is built from 14 residues. Per germline, CDR1 MDHEN and CDR2 SYDVKM. Trimming took 3 bases from V and 5 from J, leaving 13 bases between them. The CDR3 is CASSLTWRGYGYTF. As DNA, the CDR3 is TGTGCCAGCAGTTTGACGTGGAGGGGTTATGGCTACACCTTC.

V and J are TRBV19 and TRBJ2-7; TRBD2 matches at 7 bases. This CDR3 spans 14 amino acids. Trimming removed 7 bases from V and 2 bases from J; junction bases left unmatched: 8. Looked up from germline, CDR1 is LNHDA and CDR2 is SQIVND (reference sequence). The DNA of the CDR3 is TGTGCCAGTAACGGGGCGGGGGAACCCTACGAGCAGTACTTC. It codes for CASNGAGEPYEQYF.

This chain uses TRBV2 with TRBJ2-5, with 8 bases lining up with TRBD2. With 0 bases clipped from V and 5 bases from J, the junction kept 2 bases outside the gene matches. The CDR3 loop spans 14 amino acids. The germline V gene has CDR1 SNHLY and CDR2 FYNNEI. CDR3 DNA sequence: TGTGCCAGCAGTGAAGCTCCGGGGGGGGAGACCCAGTACTTC. It is translated as CASSEAPGGETQYF.

The genes are TRBV19 and TRBJ2-1, with TRBD1 identical over 7 bases. The J segment lost 8 bases and the V segment lost 3 bases, leaving 4 bases of the junction unmatched. Germline values: CDR1 LNHDA, CDR2 SQIVND (reference sequence). The CDR3 is 13 amino acids. In DNA form, the CDR3 reads TGTGCCAGTAGTATTGGTCAGGGGGATGAGCAGTTCTTC. This codes for CASSIGQGDEQFF.

V gene TRBV6-6 combines with J gene TRBJ1-6; 7 bases agree with TRBD1. Germline V gene lookup returns CDR1 MNHNY and CDR2 SVGAGI (reference sequence). With V trimmed by 6 bases and J by 5 bases, 7 bases remained unmatched. The CDR3 consists of 15 residues. CDR3 sequence reads: CASRSTGWDNSPLHF. CDR3 sequence (DNA): TGTGCCAGCAGGTCGACAGGGTGGGATAATTCACCCCTCCACTTT.

The genes are TRBV29-1 and TRBJ1-2; 8 bases are shared with TRBD1. The V segment lost 0 bases and the J segment 9 bases; nucleotides outside the gene matches: 12. Germline-derived CDR1 and CDR2 are SQVTM and ANQGSEA. The CDR3 is 15 amino acids. CDR3 bases: TGCAGCGTTGAAGATCCGGCAGGGGGCGCATTGCGCTACACCTTC. Its translation is CSVEDPAGGALRYTF.

The chain couples TRBV19 to TRBJ2-6; D perhaps matches TRBD2 (5 bases). Trimming stripped 4 bases from V and 4 bases from J, with 8 bases between. The V gene's germline CDR1 is LNHDA and CDR2 SQIVND (reference sequence). The CDR3 is made up of 14 amino acids. The CDR3 coding sequence is TGTGCCAGTAGTAGTCGCGGGGGGGCCAACGTCCTGACTTTC. Encoded protein: CASSSRGGANVLTF.

V and J are TRBV7-9 and TRBJ2-5; 8 bases map to TRBD2. J lost 1 base, V lost 3 bases, and 4 bases had no gene match. The CDR3 contains 15 residues. Germline CDR1 SEHNR, CDR2 FQNEAQ (reference sequence). CDR3 sequence reads: CASSLGLAGQETQYF. In DNA form, the CDR3 reads TGTGCCAGCAGCTTGGGTCTAGCGGGCCAAGAGACCCAGTACTTC.

The chain joins TRBV5-4 to TRBJ2-7, with no clear D. The ends were cut back, 2 bases at V and 5 bases at J, with 11 bases in the middle. From germline, CDR1 is SGHNT and CDR2 YYREEE (reference sequence). CDR3 length equals 13 residues. The CDR3 DNA is TGTGCCAGCAGCTTCCCCCAGATTAACGAGCAGTACTTC. This encodes CASSFPQINEQYF.

This chain links TRBV28 with TRBJ1-5, with D uncertain. The CDR3 runs to 12 residues. Trimming cost V 8 bases and J 9 bases, with 14 bases left between them. Germline CDR1 and CDR2: MDHEN and SYDVKM. CDR3 sequence reads: CASWSEVGPQHF. CDR3 sequence (DNA): TGTGCCAGCTGGAGCGAGGTGGGGCCCCAGCATTTT.

The V gene is TRBV6-1, the J gene TRBJ2-3, with 9 bases aligning to TRBD1. Germline CDR1 MNHNS, CDR2 SASEGT. V was clipped by 6 bases and J by 4 bases; unmatched bases: 8. The CDR3 runs 15 residues. In DNA, the CDR3 is TGTGCCAGCAGCCAGGGAGACAGGGGGGCAGATACGCAGTATTTT. It translates to CASSQGDRGADTQYF.

The chain carries TRBV28 and TRBJ1-1, with a tentative D call TRBD1 (6 bases). This CDR3 has 15 residues. V lost 6 bases, J lost 0 bases, and 14 bases lay in between. The germline V gene encodes CDR1 MDHEN and CDR2 SYDVKM. CDR3 coding DNA: TGTGCCAGCAGCATAAGATACAGGGTGAACACTGAAGCTTTCTTT. Its protein product is CASSIRYRVNTEAFF.

The rearrangement uses TRBV4-3 and TRBJ1-2; 8 nucleotides match TRBD1. J was trimmed by 3 bases and V by 3 bases; bases with no gene match: 3. CDR3 length: 14 residues. Germline CDR1 and CDR2: LGHNA and YSLEER. CDR3 coding DNA: TGCGCCAGCAGCCAGCAGGACAGGGACTATGGCTACACCTTC. The encoded protein is CASSQQDRDYGYTF.

The V call is TRBV5-1, the J call TRBJ2-1; possibly TRBD2 for D (7 bases). The CDR3 covers 15 residues. V lost 1 base, J lost 4 bases, and 12 bases lay in between. Germline values: CDR1 SGHRS, CDR2 YFSETQ. CDR3 in DNA: TGCGCCAGCAGCTTGAAGGGGGGGTTTTACAATGAGCAGTTCTTC. Translated: CASSLKGGFYNEQFF.

This chain uses TRBV27 with TRBJ2-7, with TRBD1 as a possible D gene (6 bases). This CDR3 comprises 14 residues. The germline V gene has CDR1 MNHEY and CDR2 SMNVEV (reference sequence). The V gene lost 5 bases and the J gene lost 6 bases, with 17 bases spanning the gap. The CDR3 reads CASSRGRGRGEQYF. The CDR3, as DNA: TGTGCCAGCAGTCGGGGCAGGGGAAGAGGCGAGCAGTACTTC.

The chain couples TRBV4-1 to TRBJ2-7; 7 bases line up with TRBD2. Germline CDR1 reads MGHRA; CDR2 reads YSYEKL. The length of the CDR3 is 15 residues. With V trimmed by 1 base and J by 4 bases, 7 bases remained unmatched. The CDR3 loop is CASSQASAGVYEQYF. CDR3 nucleotide sequence: TGCGCCAGCAGCCAAGCTAGTGCGGGAGTGTACGAGCAGTACTTC.

The chain couples TRBV5-6 to TRBJ1-4; D call uncertain. CDR3 length equals 14 residues. The germline CDR1 and CDR2 sequences are SGHDT and YYEEEE. Trimming removed 4 bases from V and 4 bases from J, with 11 bases in between. The CDR3 DNA reads TGTGCCAGCAGCCCTACGGAGGGTAATGAAAAACTGTTTTTT. Translation: CASSPTEGNEKLFF.

The V gene is TRBV10-3, the J gene TRBJ2-5, with D hard to call. The CDR3 has 13 amino acids. Germline CDR1 is ENHRY and CDR2 is SYGVKD. Between the trimmed V and J ends, which lost 3 bases and 3 bases, there was a span of 8 bases. This chain's CDR3 is CAISDSTEETQYF. The DNA of the CDR3 is TGTGCCATCAGTGACTCGACTGAAGAGACCCAGTACTTC.

The chain carries TRBV4-3 and TRBJ1-3; D is uncertain. Germline CDR1 and CDR2: LGHNA and YSLEER. The germline V and J ends were trimmed by 0 bases and 5 bases, with 17 bases remaining between them. The CDR3 is 17 residues long. The CDR3 nucleotides are TGCGCCAGCAGCCAAGATATGGCAGTCTCTCAGAGAAACACCATATATTTT. This codes for CASSQDMAVSQRNTIYF.

The chain links TRBV6-5 to TRBJ2-5; D gene ambiguous. V lost 4 bases and J 4 bases, leaving 10 bases between the germline ends. Per the germline V gene, CDR1 is MNHEY and CDR2 is SVGAGI. The CDR3 runs to 13 residues. CDR3 nucleotides: TGTGCCAGCAGTTTACGGCGGAGAGAGACCCAGTACTTC. It encodes CASSLRRRETQYF.

This chain uses TRBV7-9 with TRBJ2-3; 9 nucleotides line up with TRBD2. J gave up 3 bases and V 5 bases, and 9 bases lay outside the gene matches. CDR1 is SEHNR, CDR2 FQNEAQ, per germline (reference sequence). CDR3 size: 16 residues. CDR3 sequence: CASSAPGLAGTDTQYF. The CDR3 DNA sequence: TGTGCCAGCAGCGCCCCCGGGCTAGCGGGGACAGATACGCAGTATTTT.

The CDR3 DNA reads as TGTGCCAGCAGTTTAGCGGGAGGGTTTAGCACAGATACGCAGTATTTT. Translated, it gives CASSLAGGFSTDTQYF. The chain combines TRBV2 with TRBJ2-3; 11 nucleotides match TRBD2. Unmatched junction bases numbered 4, after V lost 5 bases and J lost 0 bases. Germline V gives CDR1 SNHLY, CDR2 FYNNEI. This CDR3 spans 16 amino acids.